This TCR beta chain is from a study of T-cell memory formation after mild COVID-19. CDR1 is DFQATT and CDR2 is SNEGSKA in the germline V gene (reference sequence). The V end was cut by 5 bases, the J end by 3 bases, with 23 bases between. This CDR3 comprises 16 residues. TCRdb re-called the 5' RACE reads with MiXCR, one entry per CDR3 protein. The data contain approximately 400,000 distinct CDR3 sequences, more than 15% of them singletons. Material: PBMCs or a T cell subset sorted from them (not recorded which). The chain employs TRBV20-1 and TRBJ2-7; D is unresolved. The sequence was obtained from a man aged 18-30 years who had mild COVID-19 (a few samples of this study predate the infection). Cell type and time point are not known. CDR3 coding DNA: TGCAGTGCTGCATTTTTGTCTTGGGCTAAAAACTACGAGCAGTACTTC. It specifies CSAAFLSWAKNYEQYF.